Below, 4 T cell receptor beta chains from the same sample are listed, as sequenced in a study of regulatory T cells in long-lasting Graves disease. Building the TCR beta libraries relied on iRepertoire HTBI primers, and CDR3 regions underwent Arm-PCR. TCRdb analysed the multiplex PCR reads with MiXCR anew, one entry per CDR3 protein. The sample shows hundreds of thousands of distinct CDR3 sequences, under 25% of them seen only once. Time point: persistent/refractory GD, antithyroid drugs over 5 years with positive TRAb. RNA from PBMCs was the source of the TCR library. This specimen was peripheral blood mononuclear cells (PBMCs), taken when the disease was refractory, from a patient treated with antithyroid drugs. The receptors stem from a female donor with Graves disease.

This clonotype came up many times. The chain joins TRBV11-2 to TRBJ2-7, with unresolved D. CDR3 length: 11 residues. Germline V lookup: CDR1 SGHAT, CDR2 FQNNGV. Trimming left V 5 bases short and J 6 bases short, with 8 bases between. CDR3 sequence: CASSQISEQYF. The CDR3 coding sequence is TGTGCCAGCAGCCAAATAAGCGAGCAGTACTTC.

The rearrangement uses TRBV6-5 and TRBJ2-2; D call uncertain. V was cut by 2 bases and J by 4 bases, with 8 bases left in between. Germline lookup yields CDR1 MNHEY and CDR2 SVGAGI. The CDR3 is 14 amino acids. The CDR3 coding sequence is TGTGCCAGCAGTTACACCTCCCCCACCGGGGAGCTGTTTTTT. Amino acids: CASSYTSPTGELFF.

This clonotype was seen only a few times. This chain connects TRBV11-1 to TRBJ2-1; 14 bases line up with TRBD2. The V segment lost 5 bases and the J segment 0 bases; nucleotides outside the gene matches: 9. Germline values: CDR1 SGHAT, CDR2 FQDESV (reference sequence). CDR3 length: 19 residues. The CDR3 sequence: CASSNPGTSGSSSYNEQFF. As DNA, the CDR3 is TGTGCCAGCAGCAACCCCGGGACTAGCGGGAGTAGCTCCTACAATGAGCAGTTCTTC.

This clonotype was found many times. The genes are TRBV28 and TRBJ2-2, with TRBD1 identical over 7 bases. CDR1 MDHEN and CDR2 SYDVKM come from the germline V gene. V trimming: 6 bases; J trimming: 1 base; junction bases outside the gene matches: 2. The CDR3 contains 14 residues. The CDR3 DNA sequence: TGTGCCAGCAGCAGGGACAGGAACACCGGGGAGCTGTTTTTT. This codes for CASSRDRNTGELFF.